In its sample, the clone carrying this T cell receptor beta chain was seen once. The patients had localized lung adenocarcinoma, a non-small cell subtype. TCRdb re-called the PCR reads through MiXCR, storing one row per CDR3 protein. The data hold 3,000 to 4,000 distinct CDR3 sequences, with around two thirds observed a single time. CDR3 length equals 15 residues. Germline CDR1 MNHEY, CDR2 SVGAGI. The sample comes from a study of CD4 and CD8 cells across lung adenocarcinoma regions. Sequences were obtained from CD4+ T cells from the margin of a lung tumor. The source of this sequence is a male donor with lung adenocarcinoma. The CD4 and CD8 labels of this study may be unreliable. J is TRBJ2-5 and V is TRBV6-5, with D perhaps assigned TRBD1 or TRBD2 (6 bases each). The end of the DNA is better explained by TRBJ2-7, so the J call may be wrong. The CDR3: CASSSWRRGSYEQYF. For the CDR3, the DNA is TGTGCCAGCAGTTCCTGGAGGAGGGGGTCTTACGAGCAGTACTTC.